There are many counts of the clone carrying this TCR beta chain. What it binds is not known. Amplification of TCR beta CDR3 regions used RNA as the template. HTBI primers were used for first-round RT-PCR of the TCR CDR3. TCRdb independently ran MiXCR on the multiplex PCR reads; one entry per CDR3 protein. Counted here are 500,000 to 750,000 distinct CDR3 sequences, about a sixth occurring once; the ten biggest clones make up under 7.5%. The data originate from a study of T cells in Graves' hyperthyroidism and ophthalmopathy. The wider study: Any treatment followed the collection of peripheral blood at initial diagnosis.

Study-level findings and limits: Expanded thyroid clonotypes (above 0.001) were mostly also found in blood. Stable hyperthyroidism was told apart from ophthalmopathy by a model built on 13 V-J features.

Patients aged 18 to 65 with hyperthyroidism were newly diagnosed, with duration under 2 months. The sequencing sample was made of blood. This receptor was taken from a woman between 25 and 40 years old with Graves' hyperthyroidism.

DNA for the CDR3: TGTGCCAGCAGCTTAGGGTCAGGGGGTGATAATGAGCAGTTCTTC. Protein product: CASSLGSGGDNEQFF. V gene TRBV7-9 combines with J gene TRBJ2-1; 7 bases line up with TRBD1. J gave up 7 bases and V 1 base, and 7 bases lay outside the gene matches. Germline V gene lookup returns CDR1 SEHNR and CDR2 FQNEAQ (reference sequence). CDR3 length equals 15 residues.